The T cell receptor beta chain described here comes from a study of blood T cell repertoires in COVID-19. Study information: T cells, B-cell-depleted T cells, or PBMCs supplied cDNA or gDNA.

The repertoire was sequenced with immunoSEQ multiplex PCR; TCRdb's copy has only in-frame clones and lacks some. The data show more than 200,000 clones, under 90% seen once. Enrolled during active infection, Seattle patients were then followed longitudinally. V lost 0 bases and J lost 0, with 10 bases in between. Germline-derived CDR1 and CDR2 are SGDLS and YYNGEE. The CDR3 is 16 residues long. The sequencing input was peripheral blood. The TCR sequence derives from a woman of 80 years or more with COVID-19, enrolled during active disease. The rearrangement joins TRBV9 to TRBJ2-4; D gene ambiguous. CDR3 nucleotides: TGTGCCAGCAGCGTAGGCTTGGCATTAGCCAAAAACATTCAGTACTTC. It codes for CASSVGLALAKNIQYF.